Listed below are T cell receptor beta chains from one sample, sequenced in a study of shared clonotypes between healthy human individuals. Assay: immunoSEQ multiplex PCR; the TCRdb copy retains only in-frame clones and omits some. This table holds fewer than 600,000 clones, 79% found once. The sequenced sample consisted of PBMCs. The receptors derive from a woman aged 40 to 50 in good health. Some clones in this sample may be carry-over from other donors' samples. Each CDR3 is given with its conserved first and last residue. The order of the fields is clone size, D gene, V gene, J gene, CDR3 protein, CDR3 DNA. A D gene is named only where the DNA matches it firmly. Part of the rows lack a size; the others show once, few, many or a class for expanded clones.

.	TRBD1	TRBV5-1	TRBJ2-2	CASSWTGGSTGELFF	TGCGCCAGCAGCTGGACAGGGGGCTCTACCGGGGAGCTGTTTTTT
.	.	TRBV7-9	TRBJ2-2	CASSFGTRTNTGELFF	TGTGCCAGCAGCTTTGGTACTCGCACGAACACCGGGGAGCTGTTTTTT
.	.	TRBV18	TRBJ1-5	CASSRGNNQPQHF	TGTGCCAGCTCACGGGGAAACAATCAGCCCCAGCATTTT
.	.	TRBV28	TRBJ1-1	CASSPPGRTNTEAFF	TGTGCCAGCAGTCCCCCGGGGAGGACGAACACTGAAGCTTTCTTT
.	.	TRBV28	TRBJ2-7	CASSAYYEQYF	TGTGCCAGCAGTGCCTACTACGAGCAGTACTTC
.	TRBD2	TRBV29-1	TRBJ2-1	CSVPRDTLAGVPYNEQFF	TGCAGCGTCCCCCGGGACACCCTAGCGGGAGTCCCCTACAATGAGCAGTTCTTC
.	TRBD2	TRBV10-2	TRBJ2-3	CASRILAGGLPGADTQYF	TGCGCCAGCAGAATACTAGCGGGGGGACTCCCCGGCGCAGATACGCAGTATTTT
.	.	TRBV28	TRBJ2-2	CASPGPNTGELFF	TGTGCCAGCCCAGGGCCTAACACCGGGGAGCTGTTTTTT
once	TRBD1	TRBV2	TRBJ1-6	CASSEGTGWSPLHF	TGTGCCAGCAGTGAAGGGACAGGGTGGTCACCCCTCCACTTT
.	TRBD1	TRBV5-1	TRBJ1-1	CASSFLTGENTEAFF	TGCGCCAGCAGCTTCCTGACAGGGGAGAACACTGAAGCTTTCTTT
.	.	TRBV7-8	TRBJ2-3	CASSSLGGITLDTQYF	TGTGCCAGCAGCTCCCTGGGGGGTATTACTTTAGATACGCAGTATTTT
.	TRBD2	TRBV2	TRBJ2-1	CASSEGRLAGEGEQFF	TGTGCCAGCAGTGAGGGGAGACTAGCGGGAGAAGGTGAGCAGTTCTTC
.	TRBD1	TRBV28	TRBJ2-1	CASQHLPGTGMDPSSYNEQFF	TGTGCCAGCCAGCACCTCCCCGGGACAGGGATGGACCCGAGCTCCTACAATGAGCAGTTCTTC
.	.	TRBV14	TRBJ2-1	CASSQVLYNEQFF	TGTGCCAGCAGCCAGGTACTCTACAATGAGCAGTTCTTC
.	.	TRBV9	TRBJ2-1	CASSVARGSYNEQFF	TGTGCCAGCAGCGTAGCGAGGGGGTCCTACAATGAGCAGTTCTTC
.	TRBD2	TRBV11-2	TRBJ2-1	CASSLVVTSGVEQFF	TGTGCCAGCAGCTTAGTAGTGACTAGCGGCGTTGAGCAGTTCTTC
.	.	TRBV7-2	TRBJ2-6	CASSLVYHVGGANVLTF	TGTGCCAGCAGCTTAGTCTACCACGTGGGAGGGGCCAACGTCCTGACTTTC
.	.	TRBV19	TRBJ1-2	CASSIGGIYGYTF	TGTGCCAGTAGTATTGGAGGGATCTATGGCTACACCTTC
.	TRBD2	TRBV27	TRBJ2-7	CASSPSLFAGGPYEQYF	TGTGCCAGCAGTCCCTCCCTCTTCGCGGGAGGCCCTTACGAGCAGTACTTC
few	.	TRBV30	TRBJ2-1	CAWSPGTNEQFF	TGTGCCTGGAGTCCCGGGACAAATGAGCAGTTCTTC
.	.	TRBV5-1	TRBJ2-5	CASSLEWQGRETQYF	TGCGCCAGCAGCTTGGAATGGCAGGGGAGGGAGACCCAGTACTTC
.	TRBD1	TRBV7-7	TRBJ2-5	CASSHRDRGEETQYF	TGTGCCAGCAGCCACAGGGACAGGGGGGAAGAGACCCAGTACTTC
.	TRBD1	TRBV28	TRBJ2-6	CASSPGTGAYSGANVLTF	TGTGCCAGCAGTCCCGGGACAGGGGCTTACTCTGGGGCCAACGTCCTGACTTTC
.	.	TRBV4-1	TRBJ1-1	CASSPHAGVNTEAFF	TGCGCCAGCAGCCCTCACGCGGGGGTGAACACTGAAGCTTTCTTT
.	.	TRBV19	TRBJ2-7	CASSISSTSSYEQYF	TGTGCCAGTAGTATATCTTCAACGAGCTCCTACGAGCAGTACTTC
.	TRBD2	TRBV4-1	TRBJ2-3	CASSQGVGTSGTDTQYF	TGCGCCAGCAGCCAAGGGGTTGGGACTAGCGGCACAGATACGCAGTATTTT
.	.	TRBV11-2	TRBJ2-1	CASSLVHNEQFF	TGTGCCAGCAGCTTAGTCCACAATGAGCAGTTCTTC
.	TRBD2	TRBV4-3	TRBJ2-1	CASSQDTSGSGRDNEQFF	TGCGCCAGCAGCCAAGATACTAGCGGGAGTGGGAGGGACAATGAGCAGTTCTTC
.	.	TRBV30	TRBJ2-1	CAHSRSSYNEQFF	TGTGCCCACTCACGGAGCTCCTACAATGAGCAGTTCTTC
.	.	TRBV2	TRBJ2-1	CASSGGPSSYNEQFF	TGTGCCAGCAGTGGGGGCCCAAGCTCCTACAATGAGCAGTTCTTC
once	.	TRBV2	TRBJ2-5	CASSEGVGETQYF	TGTGCCAGCAGTGAAGGTGTGGGGGAGACCCAGTACTTC
.	TRBD1	TRBV5-1	TRBJ1-3	CASSTTGGSGNTIYF	TGCGCCAGCAGCACCACAGGGGGCAGTGGAAACACCATATATTTT
many	.	TRBV10-3	TRBJ1-1	CAISESGGIPEAFF	TGTGCCATCAGTGAGTCTGGGGGGATTCCTGAAGCTTTCTTT
.	TRBD1	TRBV5-1	TRBJ2-2	CASSPGTGAIYTGELFF	TGCGCCAGCAGCCCAGGGACAGGGGCCATTTACACCGGGGAGCTGTTTTTT
.	TRBD2	TRBV7-7	TRBJ2-7	CASSSGLEPSEQYF	TGTGCCAGCAGCTCGGGACTAGAGCCTTCCGAGCAGTACTTC
.	.	TRBV5-8	TRBJ2-1	CASSLEGQVDNEQFF	TGTGCCAGCAGCTTGGAAGGGCAGGTGGACAATGAGCAGTTCTTC
.	TRBD1	TRBV5-1	TRBJ1-4	CASKQGGTNEKLFF	TGCGCCAGCAAGCAGGGGGGCACTAATGAAAAACTGTTTTTT
.	TRBD2	TRBV7-7	TRBJ2-1	CASSVSGTGYNEQFF	TGTGCTAGCAGCGTAAGCGGGACTGGCTACAATGAGCAGTTCTTC
few	TRBD2	TRBV15	TRBJ2-7	CATSRDRGGRGYEQYF	TGTGCCACCAGCAGAGATAGGGGCGGGAGGGGCTACGAGCAGTACTTC
.	.	TRBV5-4	TRBJ2-3	CASSLETRRTDTQYF	TGTGCCAGCAGCTTGGAGACTAGACGCACAGATACGCAGTATTTT
few	.	TRBV11-2	TRBJ2-5	CASSQGGRQETQYF	TGTGCCAGCAGCCAGGGGGGCCGGCAAGAGACCCAGTACTTC
.	.	TRBV28	TRBJ1-5	CASTSGPRGNQPQHF	TGTGCCAGCACATCAGGCCCCCGGGGCAATCAGCCCCAGCATTTT
.	TRBD1	TRBV27	TRBJ2-2	CASSQHTGTGSTGELFF	TGTGCCAGCAGCCAACATACTGGGACAGGAAGCACCGGGGAGCTGTTTTTT
.	.	TRBV5-1	TRBJ2-7	CASSSIGRTYEQYF	TGCGCCAGCAGCTCGATTGGCCGGACCTACGAGCAGTACTTC
few	.	TRBV30	TRBJ1-1	CAWRLRLGTEAFF	TGTGCCTGGAGACTAAGGCTCGGCACTGAAGCTTTCTTT